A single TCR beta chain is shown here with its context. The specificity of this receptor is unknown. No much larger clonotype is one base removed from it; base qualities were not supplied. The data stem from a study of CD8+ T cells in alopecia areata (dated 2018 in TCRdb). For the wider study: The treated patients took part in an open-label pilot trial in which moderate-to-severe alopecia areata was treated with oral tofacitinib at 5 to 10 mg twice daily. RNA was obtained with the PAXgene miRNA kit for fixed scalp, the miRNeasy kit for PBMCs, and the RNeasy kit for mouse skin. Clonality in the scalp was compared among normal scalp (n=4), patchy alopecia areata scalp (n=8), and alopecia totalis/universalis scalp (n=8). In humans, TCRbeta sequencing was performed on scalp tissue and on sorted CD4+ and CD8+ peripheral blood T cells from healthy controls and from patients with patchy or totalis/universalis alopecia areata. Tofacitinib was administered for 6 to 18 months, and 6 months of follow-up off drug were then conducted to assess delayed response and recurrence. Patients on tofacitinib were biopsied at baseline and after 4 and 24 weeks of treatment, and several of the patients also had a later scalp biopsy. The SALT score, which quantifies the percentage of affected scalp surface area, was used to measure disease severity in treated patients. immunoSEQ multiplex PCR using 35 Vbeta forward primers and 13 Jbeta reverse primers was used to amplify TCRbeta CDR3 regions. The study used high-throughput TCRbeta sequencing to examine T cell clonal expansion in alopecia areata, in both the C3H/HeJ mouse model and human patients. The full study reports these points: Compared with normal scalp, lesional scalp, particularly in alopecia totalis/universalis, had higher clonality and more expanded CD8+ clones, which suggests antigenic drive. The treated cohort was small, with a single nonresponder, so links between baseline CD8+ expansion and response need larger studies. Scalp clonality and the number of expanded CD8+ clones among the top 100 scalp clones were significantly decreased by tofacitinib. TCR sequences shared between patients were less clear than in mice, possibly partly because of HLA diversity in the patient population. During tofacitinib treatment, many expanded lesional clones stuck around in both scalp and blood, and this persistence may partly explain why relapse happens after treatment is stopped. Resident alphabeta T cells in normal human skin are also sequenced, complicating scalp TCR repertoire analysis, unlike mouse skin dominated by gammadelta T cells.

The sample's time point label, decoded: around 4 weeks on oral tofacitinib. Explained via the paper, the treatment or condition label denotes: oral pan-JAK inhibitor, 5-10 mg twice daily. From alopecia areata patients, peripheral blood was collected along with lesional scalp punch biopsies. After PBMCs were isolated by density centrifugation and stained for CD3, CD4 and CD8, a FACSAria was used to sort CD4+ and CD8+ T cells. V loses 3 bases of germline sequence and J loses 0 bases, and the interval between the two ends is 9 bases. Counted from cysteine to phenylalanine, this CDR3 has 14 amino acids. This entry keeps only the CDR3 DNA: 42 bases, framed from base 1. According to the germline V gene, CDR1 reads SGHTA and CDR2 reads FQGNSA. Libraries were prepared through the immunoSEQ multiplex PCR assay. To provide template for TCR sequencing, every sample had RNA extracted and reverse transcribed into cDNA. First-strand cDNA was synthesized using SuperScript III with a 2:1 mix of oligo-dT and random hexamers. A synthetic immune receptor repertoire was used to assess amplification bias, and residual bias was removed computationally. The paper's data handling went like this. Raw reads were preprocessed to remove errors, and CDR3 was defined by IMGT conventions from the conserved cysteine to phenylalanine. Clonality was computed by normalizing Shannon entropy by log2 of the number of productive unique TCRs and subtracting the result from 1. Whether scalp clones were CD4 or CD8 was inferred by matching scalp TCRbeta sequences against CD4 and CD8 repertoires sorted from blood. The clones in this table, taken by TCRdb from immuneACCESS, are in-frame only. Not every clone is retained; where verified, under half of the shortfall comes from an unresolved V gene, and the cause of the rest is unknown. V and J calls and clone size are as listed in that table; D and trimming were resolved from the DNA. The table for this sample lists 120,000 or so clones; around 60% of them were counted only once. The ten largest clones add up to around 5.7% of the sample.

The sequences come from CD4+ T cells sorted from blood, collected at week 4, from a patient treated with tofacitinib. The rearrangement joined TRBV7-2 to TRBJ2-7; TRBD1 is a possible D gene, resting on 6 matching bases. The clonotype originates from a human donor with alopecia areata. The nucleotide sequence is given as TGTGCCAGCAGCTTCACAGGGTCCTCCTACGAGCAGTACTTC. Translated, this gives CASSFTGSSYEQYF.